This T cell receptor beta chain was found in a study of identical twins. Findings and limits, study-wide: The abundant beta clonotypes from cord blood had fewer insertions, and memory repertoires had none of this. With monozygotic twins, out-of-frame TCR alpha sharing exceeded what models estimated.

This clonotype was picked up a small number of times. What it binds is not known. The CDR3 loop spans 14 amino acids. With 3 bases removed from V and 7 bases from J, the gap between germline ends came to 15 bases. Looked up from germline, CDR1 is DFQATT and CDR2 is SNEGSKA (reference sequence). A single record per CDR3 protein comes from TCRdb applying MiXCR to the 5' RACE reads. The profile shows about 810,000 distinct CDR3 sequences, more than 9% of them singletons. These data also formed part of another study, on yellow fever vaccine responses in identical twins.

The sequencing input was PBMCs. V is TRBV20-1 and J is TRBJ2-2; D possibly matches TRBD1 or TRBD2 (5 bases each). This clonotype originated in a woman younger than 35 in good health. The CDR3 here is CSARRGLIGGELFF. CDR3 DNA: TGCAGTGCTAGGAGGGGTCTAATTGGCGGGGAGCTGTTTTTT.